Below, 20 T cell receptor beta chains from the same sample are listed, as sequenced in a study of response to subunit inactivated influenza vaccine. TCRdb used MiXCR to reprocess the RT-PCR reads, holding one entry per CDR3 protein. This repertoire shows roughly 500,000 distinct CDR3 sequences, about 17% found once; its top ten account for roughly 3%. The specimen was CD4+ T cells sorted from PBMCs, collected about 24 months after vaccination. The receptors were sampled from a man aged 50-75 years who received an inactivated influenza vaccine.

This clonotype occurred a few times. The chain couples TRBV10-1 to TRBJ1-2; D is possibly TRBD1 (6 bases). This CDR3 is built from 13 residues. Trimming removed 3 bases from V and 7 bases from J, with 12 bases in between. CDR1 and CDR2 from the germline V gene are WNHNN and SYGVQD (reference sequence). The CDR3, as DNA: TGCGCCAGCAGTGACAGGGACACCTTTGGCTACACCTTC. Protein: CASSDRDTFGYTF.

This clonotype was detected a few times. The chain is built from TRBV29-1 and TRBJ2-7, with TRBD2 matching 7 bases. The J segment lost 7 bases and the V segment lost 6 bases, leaving 15 bases of the junction unmatched. The CDR3 totals 14 residues. The germline V gene encodes CDR1 SQVTM and CDR2 ANQGSEA. The CDR3 bases are TGCAGCGTGGGGGGGTGGACGGGCCAGGGAGAGCAGTACTTC. Translation gives CSVGGWTGQGEQYF.

The rearrangement links TRBV21-1 to TRBJ1-5. TRBV21-1 is a listed pseudogene. CDR3 length: 16 amino acids. CDR3 bases: TGTGCCAGCAGCAAATGTATCGTTTATAGCAATCAGCCCCAGCATTTT. This sequence encodes CASSKCIVYSNQPQHF.

The chain carries TRBV9 and TRBJ2-7, with 10 positions matching TRBD2. This CDR3 has 14 amino acids. CDR1 is SGDLS, CDR2 YYNGEE, per germline. V was clipped by 4 bases and J by 3 bases; unmatched bases: 4. The CDR3 DNA follows: TGTGCCAGCAGCTCGGGACTAGCGAGCTACGAGCAGTACTTC. This translates into CASSSGLASYEQYF.

This clonotype was detected a few times. The chain uses TRBV10-2 and TRBJ2-7; D call uncertain. The CDR3 spans 12 residues. V lost 1 base to trimming and J lost 4 bases, with 5 bases between them. Germline CDR1 reads WSHSY; CDR2 reads SAAADI. The CDR3 sequence is CASSEYPYEQYF. CDR3 bases: TGCGCCAGCAGTGAGTACCCGTACGAGCAGTACTTC.

The chain couples TRBV10-3 to TRBJ2-7; 7 nucleotides line up with TRBD2. With V trimmed by 3 bases and J by 5 bases, 4 bases remained unmatched. This CDR3 contains 13 residues. Germline V gene lookup returns CDR1 ENHRY and CDR2 SYGVKD. CDR3 nucleotides: TGTGCCATCAGTGATGGGAGGGTCAACGAGCAGTACTTC. Its translation: CAISDGRVNEQYF.

At least ten counts were recorded for this clonotype. The genes are TRBV20-1 and TRBJ2-4, with 7 bases aligning to TRBD1. CDR3 length: 18 residues. Trimming removed 0 bases from V and 10 bases from J; junction bases left unmatched: 21. From germline, CDR1 is DFQATT and CDR2 SNEGSKA (reference sequence). The CDR3 spells CSARDLPLSLSQGEIQYF. The CDR3 nucleotides are TGCAGTGCTAGAGACCTACCTTTGTCCCTCTCCCAGGGGGAAATTCAGTACTTC.

Only a few counts were recorded for this clonotype. This chain uses TRBV20-1 with TRBJ1-1; D unclear. V was shortened by 4 bases and J by 1 base, with 7 bases between the two germline ends. Per the germline V gene, CDR1 is DFQATT and CDR2 is SNEGSKA (reference sequence). The CDR3 loop spans 12 amino acids. As DNA, the CDR3 is TGCAGTGCTACAACAGCGAACACTGAAGCTTTCTTT. This codes for CSATTANTEAFF.

The chain uses TRBV7-2 and TRBJ2-7; 7 positions agree with TRBD2. The CDR3 extends over 15 amino acids. Germline V gives CDR1 SGHTA, CDR2 FQGNSA. V lost 2 bases, J lost 4 bases, and 8 bases stayed unmatched. The CDR3 DNA is TGTGCCAGCAGCTTAAAGAGGGAGGGGTCGTACGAGCAGTACTTC. It specifies CASSLKREGSYEQYF.

About this clonotype itself: Germline and junction disagree at one end, which may indicate a read error. V and J are TRBV7-2 and TRBJ2-5; D possibly corresponds to TRBD1 (5 bases). This CDR3 region has 13 residues. Germline values: CDR1 SGHTA, CDR2 FQGNSA. CDR3 in DNA: TGTGCCAGCAACTTAGGGGCAGGGGAGACCCAGTACTTC. Amino acid sequence: CASNLGAGETQYF. The full variable domain, rest sourced from reference TRBV7-2 and TRBJ2-5, is GAGVSQSPSNKVTEKGKDVELRCDPISGHTALYWYRQSLGQGLEFLIYFQGNSAPDKSGLPSDRFSAERTGGSVSTLTIQRTQQEDSAVYLCASNLGAGETQYFGPGTRLLVL.

The rearrangement links TRBV5-1 to TRBJ1-3, with 7 bases identical to TRBD1. The germline V gene has CDR1 SGHRS and CDR2 YFSETQ. This CDR3 comprises 13 residues. J gave up 8 bases and V 4 bases, and 6 bases lay outside the gene matches. CDR3 region: CASSITGVDTIYF. CDR3 DNA: TGCGCCAGCAGCATTACAGGGGTGGACACCATATATTTT.

This clonotype was recorded many times. The chain employs TRBV14 and TRBJ2-7; D may be TRBD2 (6 bases). The V and J ends lost 2 bases and 2 bases respectively, with 13 bases between them. Germline V gene sequence: CDR1 SGHDN, CDR2 FVKESK. The CDR3 sequence is 15 residues long. In DNA form, the CDR3 reads TGTGCCAGCAGCCAAACGGGGGTACCCCCCTACGAGCAGTACTTC. It yields the protein CASSQTGVPPYEQYF.

This clonotype showed up just a few times. The chain links TRBV12-3 or TRBV12-4 to TRBJ1-3; a weak D match, TRBD1 (5 bases). Trimming took 7 bases from V and 6 from J, leaving 10 bases between them. This CDR3 is built from 12 residues. CDR3: CASTDSLNTIYF. In nucleotides, the CDR3 is TGTGCCAGCACCGACAGTTTAAACACCATATATTTT.

V usage is TRBV7-2 and J usage is TRBJ2-7, with a weak D call TRBD1 (6 bases). V was trimmed by 5 bases and J by 4 bases, leaving 12 bases between them. The CDR3 extends over 13 amino acids. The V gene's germline CDR1 is SGHTA and CDR2 FQGNSA. CDR3 protein: CASSTQQGYEQYF. DNA for the CDR3: TGTGCCAGCAGCACACAACAGGGTTACGAGCAGTACTTC.

A few counts support this clonotype. V usage is TRBV18 and J usage is TRBJ1-5; no definite D call. Trimming took off 3 bases at V and 2 bases at J, with 11 bases between the two ends. CDR3 size: 15 residues. Germline CDR1 KGHSH, CDR2 LQKENI. CDR3 sequence (DNA): TGTGCCAGCTCACCTAGTGGTGGGGGCAATCAGCCCCAGCATTTT. This sequence encodes CASSPSGGGNQPQHF.

The chain couples TRBV4-3 to TRBJ2-3, with TRBD2 matching 9 bases. CDR3 length: 16 residues. CDR1 is LGHNA, CDR2 YSLEER, per germline. Losses at the gene ends were 5 bases for V and 2 bases for J; bases not matched to a gene: 8. This chain's CDR3 is CASSEAGGPITDTQYF. As DNA, the CDR3 is TGCGCCAGCAGCGAGGCGGGGGGGCCGATCACAGATACGCAGTATTTT.

This clonotype was counted many times. The junction and the germline gene differ at one end; a read error may be behind it. This chain joins TRBV7-9 and TRBJ1-2, with 9 bases matching TRBD1. CDR1 SEHNR and CDR2 FQNEAQ come from the germline V gene (reference sequence). This CDR3 is built from 14 residues. Here the CDR3 reads CASSLGQGNYGYTF. The CDR3 coding sequence is TGCGCCAGCAGCTTGGGACAGGGTAACTATGGCTACACCTTC.

V and J are TRBV4-2 and TRBJ2-1, with TRBD1 matching over 12 bases. CDR1 and CDR2 (germline): LGHNA, YNFKEQ. The CDR3 has 16 residues. Trimming cost V 0 bases and J 6 bases; bases outside gene matches: 3. The CDR3 DNA reads TGTGCCAGCAGCCAAGAGGGACAGGGGGCGCGCAATGAGCAGTTCTTC. Amino acid sequence: CASSQEGQGARNEQFF.

This chain links TRBV5-1 with TRBJ1-1; D remains unclear. This CDR3 has 14 amino acids. Trimming removed 0 bases from V and 5 bases from J, with 11 bases in between. Looked up from germline, CDR1 is SGHRS and CDR2 is YFSETQ. The CDR3 spells CASSLEAIGTEAFF. The CDR3 DNA sequence: TGCGCCAGCAGCTTGGAGGCCATAGGAACTGAAGCTTTCTTT. Based on the CDR3 plus reference TRBV5-1 and TRBJ1-1, the full variable domain is KAGVTQTPRYLIKTRGQQVTLSCSPISGHRSVSWYQQTPGQGLQFLFEYFSETQRNKGNFPGRFSGRQFSNSRSEMNVSTLELGDSALYLCASSLEAIGTEAFFGQGTRLTVV.

The CDR3 coding sequence is TGTGCCAGTAGCCAGGTTTGGGGCCAGTTCTCCTACAATGAGCAGTTCTTC. It codes for CASSQVWGQFSYNEQFF. The rearrangement links TRBV19 to TRBJ2-1, with D perhaps TRBD1 (5 bases). Trimming left V 6 bases short and J 0 bases short, with 18 bases between. The germline gives CDR1 LNHDA, CDR2 SQIVND (reference sequence). The CDR3 extends over 17 amino acids.